This TCR beta chain was recovered during a study of CD8 T cells in ankylosing spondylitis. Study-level points and caveats: According to the report, clones linked to the disease were significantly enriched in matched synovial fluid samples taken from ankylosing spondylitis patients. Within ankylosing spondylitis blood, a TCR beta motif made up of several highly homologous variants appeared to be characteristic.

Scientists made TCR beta libraries using quantitative 5'-RACE with molecular barcodes. TCRdb re-called the 5' RACE reads with MiXCR, one entry per CDR3 protein. The top ten clones hold 0.85% to 1.3% of a sample with about 440,000 distinct CDR3 sequences, under 20% of them seen once. With respect to this clonotype: The target antigen is unknown.

The CDR3 extends over 16 amino acids. Trimming removed 7 bases from V and 0 bases from J, with 17 bases in between. Germline V gives CDR1 SGHTA, CDR2 FQGNSA. Sequencing was done on a sample of blood, either unsorted or a sorted T cell fraction (not recorded which). This chain uses TRBV7-2 with TRBJ2-3; D is ambiguous. This TCR was sampled from a male donor with ankylosing spondylitis. CDR3 amino acids: CASTLRGTISTDTQYF. Here the CDR3 DNA reads TGTGCCAGCACCCTTCGTGGTACTATAAGCACAGATACGCAGTATTTT.